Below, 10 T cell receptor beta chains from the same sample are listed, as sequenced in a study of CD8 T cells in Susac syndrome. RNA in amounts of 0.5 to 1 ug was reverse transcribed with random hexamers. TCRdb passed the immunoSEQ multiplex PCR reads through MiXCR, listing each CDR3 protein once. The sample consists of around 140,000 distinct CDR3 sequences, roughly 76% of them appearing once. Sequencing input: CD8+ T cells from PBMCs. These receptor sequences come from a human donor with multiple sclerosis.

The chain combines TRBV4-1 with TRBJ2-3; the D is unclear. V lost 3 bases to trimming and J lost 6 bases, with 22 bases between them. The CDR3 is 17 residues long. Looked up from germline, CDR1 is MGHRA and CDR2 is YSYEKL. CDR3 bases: TGCGCCAGCAGCCAGTCGATGCTTACCACAATTACGGATACGCAGTATTTT. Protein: CASSQSMLTTITDTQYF.

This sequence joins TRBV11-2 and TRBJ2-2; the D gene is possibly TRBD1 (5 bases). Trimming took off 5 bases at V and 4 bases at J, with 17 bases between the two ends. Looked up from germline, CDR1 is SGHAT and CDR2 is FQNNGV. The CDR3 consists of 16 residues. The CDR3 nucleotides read TGTGCCAGCAGCCCCCCGCTGGGGCTTACCACCGGGGAGCTGTTTTTT. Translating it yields CASSPPLGLTTGELFF.

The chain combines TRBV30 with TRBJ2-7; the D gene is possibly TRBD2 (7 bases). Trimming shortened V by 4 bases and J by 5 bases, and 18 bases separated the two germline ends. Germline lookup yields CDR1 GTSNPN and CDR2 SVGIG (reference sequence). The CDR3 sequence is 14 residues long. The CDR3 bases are TGTGCCTGGACCTACGGAGGGAGGGGGAACGAGCAGTACTTC. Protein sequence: CAWTYGGRGNEQYF.

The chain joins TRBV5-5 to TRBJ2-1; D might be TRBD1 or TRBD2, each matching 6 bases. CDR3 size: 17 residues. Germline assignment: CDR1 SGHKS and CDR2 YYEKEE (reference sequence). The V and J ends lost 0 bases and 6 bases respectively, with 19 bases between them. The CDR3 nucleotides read TGTGCCAGCAGCTTGGTTGGTGATAGAGGGGGGTTCAATGAGCAGTTCTTC. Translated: CASSLVGDRGGFNEQFF. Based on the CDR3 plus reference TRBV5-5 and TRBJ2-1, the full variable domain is DAGVTQSPTHLIKTRGQQVTLRCSPISGHKSVSWYQQVLGQGPQFIFQYYEKEERGRGNFPDRFSARQFPNYSSELNVNALLLGDSALYLCASSLVGDRGGFNEQFFGPGTRLTVL.

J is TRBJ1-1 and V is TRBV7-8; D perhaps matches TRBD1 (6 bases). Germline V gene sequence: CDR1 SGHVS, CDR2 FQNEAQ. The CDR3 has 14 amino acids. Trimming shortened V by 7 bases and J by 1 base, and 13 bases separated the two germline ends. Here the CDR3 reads CASKILTGNTEAFF. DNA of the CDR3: TGTGCCAGCAAAATATTGACAGGGAACACTGAAGCTTTCTTT.

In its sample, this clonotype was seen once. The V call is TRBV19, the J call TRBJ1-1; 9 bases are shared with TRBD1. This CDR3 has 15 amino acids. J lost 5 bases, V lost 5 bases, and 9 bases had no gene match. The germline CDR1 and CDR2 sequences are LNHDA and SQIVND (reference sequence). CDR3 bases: TGTGCCAGTAGTGTCAGACAGGGGGGTAGGACTGAAGCTTTCTTT. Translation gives CASSVRQGGRTEAFF.

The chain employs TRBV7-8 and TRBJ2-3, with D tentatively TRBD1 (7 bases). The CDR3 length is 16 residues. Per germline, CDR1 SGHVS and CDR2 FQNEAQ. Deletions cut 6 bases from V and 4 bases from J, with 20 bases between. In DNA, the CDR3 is TGTGCCAGCAGGCCACCCAGGGGGGAGGAATCAGATACGCAGTATTTT. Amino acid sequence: CASRPPRGEESDTQYF.

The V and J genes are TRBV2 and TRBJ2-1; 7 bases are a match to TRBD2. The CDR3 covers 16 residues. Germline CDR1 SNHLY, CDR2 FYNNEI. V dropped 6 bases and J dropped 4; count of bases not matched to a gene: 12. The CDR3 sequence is CASSPRWGGRYNEQFF. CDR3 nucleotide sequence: TGTGCCAGCAGCCCAAGGTGGGGGGGACGTTACAATGAGCAGTTCTTC.

DNA for the CDR3: TGTGCCAGCAGCTTGGGAGTTGAGCAGTTCTTC. Translated, it gives CASSLGVEQFF. V usage is TRBV11-2 and J usage is TRBJ2-1, with a possible D match to TRBD2 (5 bases). Germline CDR1 is SGHAT and CDR2 is FQNNGV. CDR3 size: 11 residues. Trimming removed 3 bases from V and 9 bases from J, with 6 bases in between.

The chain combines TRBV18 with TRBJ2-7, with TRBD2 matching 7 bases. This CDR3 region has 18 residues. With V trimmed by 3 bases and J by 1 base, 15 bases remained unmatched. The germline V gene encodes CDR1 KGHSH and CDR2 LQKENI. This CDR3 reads CASSPSPSLAGGSYEQYV. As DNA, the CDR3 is TGTGCCAGCTCACCTTCCCCCTCTCTGGCCGGGGGGTCCTACGAGCAGTACGTC.